These T cell receptor beta chains were read from a single sample in a study of cytomegalovirus exposure and HLA in healthy donors. Sequencing was performed with immunoSEQ multiplex PCR; in TCRdb, only in-frame clones are kept and a portion is missing. The sample carries about 150,000 clones, 60% to 85% recorded once. The sequenced material came from PBMCs. The receptors come from a man between 35 and 55 years old in good health and CMV-seropositive. Both conserved end residues are part of each CDR3. Each record gives: clone size, J gene, D gene, V gene, CDR3 protein, CDR3 DNA. D genes are given only for firm matches. The size field is filled for only some rows; it gives once, few, many or a size class.

once TRBJ2-5 . TRBV15 CATSREGSWETQYF TGTGCCACCAGCAGAGAGGGGAGTTGGGAGACCCAGTACTTC
. TRBJ2-2 TRBD2 TRBV25-1 CASSQTSGTGELFF TGTGCCAGCAGCCAGACTAGCGGTACCGGGGAGCTGTTTTTT
medium-sized TRBJ2-1 TRBD1 TRBV5-8 CASSLTGGNEQFF TGTGCCAGCAGCTTGACAGGGGGAAATGAGCAGTTCTTC
. TRBJ2-7 . TRBV7-9 CASSLAESPYEQYF TGTGCCAGCAGCTTAGCGGAGTCACCCTACGAGCAGTACTTC
few TRBJ2-7 . TRBV19 CASSVAGVINEQYF TGTGCCAGTAGTGTAGCCGGGGTTATCAACGAGCAGTACTTC
. TRBJ2-5 . TRBV7-2 CASSLGTGPWAQYF TGTGCCAGCAGCTTAGGTACAGGCCCGTGGGCCCAGTACTTC
. TRBJ2-5 . TRBV7-8 CASSEVGETQYF TGTGCCAGCAGCGAAGTCGGGGAGACCCAGTACTTC
. TRBJ2-6 . TRBV15 CATSRDPVGAGANVLTF TGTGCCACCAGCAGAGATCCCGTGGGCGCCGGGGCCAACGTCCTGACTTTC
. TRBJ2-1 . TRBV29-1 CSGDRGGGGEQFF TGCAGCGGCGACAGGGGAGGGGGTGGTGAGCAGTTCTTC
. TRBJ2-5 TRBD1 TRBV10-2 CASVPGQGGAQYF TGCGCCAGCGTCCCGGGACAGGGGGGGGCCCAGTACTTC
. TRBJ2-3 TRBD2 TRBV4-1 CASSHGAGALLYTQYF TGCGCCAGCAGCCATGGGGCGGGAGCGTTACTATATACGCAGTATTTT
once TRBJ2-7 . TRBV30 CAWSRTEGFPYEQYF TGTGCCTGGAGTCGGACAGAGGGTTTCCCCTACGAGCAGTACTTC
once TRBJ2-2 . TRBV21-1 CASSPRGSSGTGGELFF TGTGCCAGCAGCCCCAGAGGAAGTAGCGGGACGGGCGGGGAGCTGTTTTTT
. TRBJ2-1 . TRBV19 CASSPRLEWNEQFF TGTGCCAGTAGTCCTCGACTAGAGTGGAATGAGCAGTTCTTC
once TRBJ2-3 . TRBV15 CATSRDYGSLGTDTQYF TGTGCCACCAGCAGAGATTACGGGAGTCTCGGCACAGATACGCAGTATTTT
. TRBJ2-7 TRBD1 TRBV18 CASSPSGTGVFYEQYF TGTGCCAGCTCACCATCCGGGACAGGGGTTTTTTACGAGCAGTACTTC
. TRBJ1-1 . TRBV13 CASSLPRLGVTEAFF TGTGCCAGCAGCTTACCCCGACTGGGAGTTACTGAAGCTTTCTTT
. TRBJ1-1 TRBD1 TRBV28 CASSLPGQWGDTEAFF TGTGCCAGCAGTTTGCCGGGACAGTGGGGTGACACTGAAGCTTTCTTT
. TRBJ2-5 . TRBV5-6 CASSLPVPGQETQYF TGTGCCAGCAGCTTGCCGGTGCCAGGCCAAGAGACCCAGTACTTC
. TRBJ2-7 . TRBV14 CASSQDTREQYF TGTGCCAGCAGCCAAGACACCAGAGAGCAGTACTTC
once TRBJ2-7 TRBD2 TRBV7-9 CASLLAGSYEQYF TGTGCCAGCCTTTTAGCGGGTAGTTACGAGCAGTACTTC
. TRBJ2-7 . TRBV6-1 CASSASREQYF TGTGCCAGCAGTGCTAGCCGCGAGCAGTACTTC
. TRBJ2-7 . TRBV27 CASSLAGYEQYF TGTGCCAGCAGTTTGGCGGGGTACGAGCAGTACTTC
. TRBJ2-7 . TRBV2 CASSPTSSEQYF TGTGCCAGCAGTCCAACTAGCTCCGAGCAGTACTTC
. TRBJ2-1 . TRBV7-8 CASSWGYGNEQFF TGTGCCAGCAGCTGGGGCTACGGCAATGAGCAGTTCTTC
. TRBJ1-1 . TRBV9 CASSEGGGLNTEAFF TGTGCCAGCAGCGAGGGGGGGGGCTTGAACACTGAAGCTTTCTTT
. TRBJ2-7 TRBD1 TRBV2 CASSGDRVTYEQYF TGTGCCAGCAGTGGGGACAGGGTCACCTACGAGCAGTACTTC
. TRBJ2-7 . TRBV27 CASHGLSYEQYF TGTGCCAGCCACGGACTTTCCTACGAGCAGTACTTC
. TRBJ1-1 TRBD1 TRBV9 CASSAGRGPNTEAFF TGTGCCAGCAGCGCCGGGAGGGGGCCGAACACTGAAGCTTTCTTT
. TRBJ2-1 . TRBV7-3 CASSPNGERSEQFF TGTGCCAGCAGCCCCAACGGGGAGCGGAGTGAGCAGTTCTTC
. TRBJ2-7 . TRBV20-1 CSARVGGWQYF TGCAGTGCTAGGGTGGGGGGATGGCAGTACTTC
. TRBJ2-3 . TRBV18 CASSDSDRSDTQYF TGTGCCAGCTCGGACAGCGATAGGTCTGATACGCAGTATTTT
. TRBJ2-7 . TRBV7-2 CASSSAGSSYEQYF TGTGCCAGCAGCTCGGCGGGGAGCTCCTACGAGCAGTACTTC
. TRBJ2-5 . TRBV5-1 CASSLEVVGAETQYF TGCGCCAGCAGCTTGGAGGTTGTGGGAGCGGAGACCCAGTACTTC
. TRBJ1-1 TRBD1 TRBV2 CASRLTGENTEAFF TGTGCCAGCAGGTTAACAGGGGAGAACACTGAAGCTTTCTTT
. TRBJ1-1 . TRBV7-9 CASSLGAVNTEAFF TGTGCCAGCAGCCTTGGGGCAGTCAACACTGAAGCTTTCTTT
. TRBJ1-2 . TRBV29-1 CSVARGDYGYTF TGCAGCGTGGCCAGGGGAGATTATGGCTACACCTTC
. TRBJ2-1 TRBD2 TRBV5-4 CASSPGTSGNNEQFF TGTGCCAGCAGCCCCGGGACTAGCGGGAACAATGAGCAGTTCTTC
. TRBJ2-7 TRBD2 TRBV4-1 CASSQENPSGGTYEQYF TGCGCCAGCAGCCAAGAAAACCCTAGCGGGGGAACCTACGAGCAGTACTTC
once TRBJ1-5 TRBD1 TRBV5-1 CASSLGTGPNQPQHF TGCGCCAGCAGCCTTGGGACAGGGCCAAATCAGCCCCAGCATTTT
. TRBJ2-1 TRBD2 TRBV7-2 CASSPWVGLAGGNEQFF TGTGCCAGCAGCCCCTGGGTTGGACTAGCGGGAGGCAATGAGCAGTTCTTC
. TRBJ1-1 . TRBV5-1 CASSLRGGTEAFF TGCGCCAGCAGCTTGAGGGGAGGCACTGAAGCTTTCTTT
. TRBJ2-5 . TRBV5-1 CASSFTGEETQYF TGCGCCAGCAGCTTCACCGGGGAAGAGACCCAGTACTTC
few TRBJ2-5 . TRBV25-1 CASSPSDSQETQYF TGTGCCAGCAGTCCTTCAGACTCCCAAGAGACCCAGTACTTC